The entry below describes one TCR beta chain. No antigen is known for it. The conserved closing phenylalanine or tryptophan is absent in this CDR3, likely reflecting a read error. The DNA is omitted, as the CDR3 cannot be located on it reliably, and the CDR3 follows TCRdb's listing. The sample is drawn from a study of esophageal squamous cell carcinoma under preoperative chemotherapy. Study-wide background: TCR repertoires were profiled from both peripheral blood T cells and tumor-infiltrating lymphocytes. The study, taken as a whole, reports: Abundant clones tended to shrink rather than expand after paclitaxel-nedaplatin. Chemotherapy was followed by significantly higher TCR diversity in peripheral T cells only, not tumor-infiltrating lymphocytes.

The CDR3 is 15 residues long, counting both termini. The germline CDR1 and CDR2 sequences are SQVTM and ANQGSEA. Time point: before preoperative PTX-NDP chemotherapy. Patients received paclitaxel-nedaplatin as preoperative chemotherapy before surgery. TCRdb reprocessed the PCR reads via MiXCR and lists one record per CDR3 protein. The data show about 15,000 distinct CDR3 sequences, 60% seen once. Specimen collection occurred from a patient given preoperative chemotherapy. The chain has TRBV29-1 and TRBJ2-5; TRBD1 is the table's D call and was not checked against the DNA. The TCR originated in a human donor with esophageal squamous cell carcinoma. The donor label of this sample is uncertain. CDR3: CSVEAAGEPSCVCGG.